This T cell receptor (beta chain) was retrieved from a study of control samples from healthy donors and cancer patients. Here immunoSEQ multiplex PCR was the method, and the copy in TCRdb shows in-frame clones only, minus some. The data show 91,000 or so clones, more than 85% seen once. Germline assignment: CDR1 LGHDT and CDR2 YNNKEL (reference sequence). This CDR3 is built from 13 residues. V dropped 6 bases and J dropped 1; count of bases not matched to a gene: 3. The sequenced material came from blood. This chain joins TRBV3-1 (or the pseudogene TRBV3-2) and TRBJ2-7; 7 bases line up with TRBD1. The source of this sequence is a woman aged 30 to 39 in good health. The CDR3 here is CASRTRGSYEQYF. As DNA, the CDR3 is TGTGCCAGCAGAACCAGGGGGTCCTACGAGCAGTACTTC.